The entry below gives a single TCR beta chain sequence along with its context. Its antigen remains unknown. TCRdb keeps only in-frame clones here, not all; method: immunoSEQ multiplex PCR. Here the sample spans 94,000 or so clones, 70% to 85% being singletons. Time point specified: baseline pretreatment blood. As to treatment: 15 Gy SBRT to primary tumor, nephrectomy 4 weeks later. The tumor was a clear cell renal cell carcinoma. This sample is drawn from a study of radiation and T cells in renal cell carcinoma. General study results and limits: Top tumor clonotypes rose in blood 2 weeks post-radiation, then contracted.

V was cut by 3 bases and J by 7 bases, with 20 bases left in between. Germline CDR1 SGDLS, CDR2 YYNGEE. The CDR3 contains 15 residues. The gene calls are TRBV9 and TRBJ2-7; the D gene is possibly TRBD1 (6 bases). This sequence was found in a man in his sixties with renal cell carcinoma. The sample was blood, taken from a patient whose treatment included radiotherapy and nephrectomy. The chain's CDR3 is CASSASYTGTREQYF. The CDR3 DNA follows: TGTGCCAGCAGCGCCTCCTACACAGGGACGCGTGAGCAGTACTTC.